A selection of T cell receptor beta chains follows, all from one sample in a study of blood T cell repertoires in COVID-19. TCRdb keeps only in-frame clones here, not all; method: immunoSEQ multiplex PCR. This table has roughly 250,000 clones, roughly three quarters appearing once. The specimen was peripheral blood. The receptor set was obtained from a woman aged 40 to 50 with active or convalescent COVID-19. CDR3s leave out the opening cysteine and the closing phenylalanine or tryptophan.

j_call: TRBJ2-2; v_call: TRBV7-3; cdr3_aa: ASSRGGGGTGELF
j_call: TRBJ1-2; v_call: TRBV5-4; cdr3_aa: ASSLVGVSGYGYT
j_call: TRBJ1-2; v_call: TRBV7-2; cdr3_aa: ASSSNRGQGGYGYT
j_call: TRBJ1-3; v_call: TRBV19; cdr3_aa: ASSNTVQGSSGNTIY
j_call: TRBJ1-2; v_call: TRBV28; cdr3_aa: ASSYELIYGYT
j_call: TRBJ1-1; v_call: TRBV15; cdr3_aa: ATSSPYEGTEAF
j_call: TRBJ2-3; v_call: TRBV19; cdr3_aa: ASSMQVGGAATDTQY
j_call: TRBJ2-2; v_call: TRBV19; cdr3_aa: ASSPGTGGGELF
j_call: TRBJ1-2; v_call: TRBV7-8; cdr3_aa: ASSLVGGHTNYGYT
j_call: TRBJ1-3; v_call: TRBV11-2; cdr3_aa: ASRRGGGNTIY
j_call: TRBJ2-1; v_call: TRBV5-4; cdr3_aa: ASSSGLADNEQF
j_call: TRBJ1-2; v_call: TRBV6-5; cdr3_aa: ASSYSGDYGYT
j_call: TRBJ1-5; v_call: TRBV28; cdr3_aa: ASSPVFSGSQH
j_call: TRBJ1-1; v_call: TRBV12-3/TRBV12-4; cdr3_aa: ASSFRAEAF
j_call: TRBJ1-1; v_call: TRBV4-1; cdr3_aa: ASSQSAGTKGTEAF
j_call: TRBJ1-1; v_call: TRBV5-4; cdr3_aa: ASSLEGPPRAEAF
j_call: TRBJ1-1; v_call: TRBV6-4; cdr3_aa: ASSARAGETEAF
j_call: TRBJ1-3; v_call: TRBV15; cdr3_aa: ATSGDRGWWAGNTIY
j_call: TRBJ1-6; v_call: TRBV21-1; cdr3_aa: ASSKYRTGGH
j_call: TRBJ1-5; v_call: TRBV2; cdr3_aa: ASRGQTGHSNQPQH
j_call: TRBJ1-1; v_call: TRBV6-6; cdr3_aa: ASSYSRAGMNTEAF
j_call: TRBJ1-5; v_call: TRBV20-1; cdr3_aa: SASVGTGVGSNQPQH
j_call: TRBJ1-6; v_call: TRBV7-3; cdr3_aa: ASSLTPEHSPLH
j_call: TRBJ2-2; v_call: TRBV7-3; cdr3_aa: ASSLRLAGRPRNTGELF
j_call: TRBJ1-1; v_call: TRBV28; cdr3_aa: ASSADRGRTEAF
j_call: TRBJ2-7; v_call: TRBV6-5; cdr3_aa: ASSYWAGKNYEQY
j_call: TRBJ2-1; v_call: TRBV4-2; cdr3_aa: ASSQEVRLAGDSYNEQF
j_call: TRBJ2-1; v_call: TRBV28; cdr3_aa: ASRTLERGGIDEQF
j_call: TRBJ2-5; v_call: TRBV7-3; cdr3_aa: ASSAGLAGKETQY
j_call: TRBJ2-1; v_call: TRBV6-1; cdr3_aa: ASSERVPSGGDEQF
j_call: TRBJ2-5; v_call: TRBV30; cdr3_aa: AGATGYQETQY
j_call: TRBJ2-1; v_call: TRBV6-5; cdr3_aa: ASTPLQHPYNEQF
j_call: TRBJ2-6; v_call: TRBV19; cdr3_aa: ASSILAGANSGANVLT
j_call: TRBJ1-4; v_call: TRBV6-6; cdr3_aa: ASRPDPGGKLF
j_call: TRBJ1-1; v_call: TRBV6-4; cdr3_aa: ASSPDHSGNTEAF
j_call: TRBJ2-1; v_call: TRBV3-1/TRBV3-2; cdr3_aa: ASSPMERGGRHEQF
j_call: TRBJ1-4; v_call: TRBV30; cdr3_aa: AWSDGRGPEKLF
j_call: TRBJ2-1; v_call: TRBV27; cdr3_aa: ASSLLSAGGPNEQF
j_call: TRBJ1-2; v_call: TRBV28; cdr3_aa: ATLFNYGYT